Below are 14 T cell receptor beta chains sequenced from a single sample in a study of beta chain features in type 1 diabetes. Expressed TCRB transcripts were sequenced after all isolated RNA was converted to cDNA. Assay used: immunoSEQ multiplex PCR; TCRdb lists only in-frame clones, some missing. The repertoire holds about 300,000 clones, with 8% as singletons. Input material: central memory CD4+ T cells from blood. Receptors originate from a woman aged 18-29 years in good health.

This clone was found a few times. The chain employs TRBV13 and TRBJ2-3; 7 nucleotides agree with TRBD2. This CDR3 is built from 13 residues. Germline V gene data show CDR1 as PRHDT and CDR2 as FYEKMQ (reference sequence). Losses at the gene ends were 3 bases for V and 3 bases for J; bases not matched to a gene: 0. The CDR3 DNA reads as TGTGCCAGCAGCTTGCGGGAGACAGATACGCAGTATTTT. It codes for CASSLRETDTQYF.

The rearrangement uses TRBV5-1 and TRBJ1-2; 9 bases align to TRBD1. V was clipped by 4 bases and J by 2 bases; unmatched bases: 6. The CDR3 totals 15 residues. Looked up from germline, CDR1 is SGHRS and CDR2 is YFSETQ. CDR3 bases: TGCGCCAGCAGCCGGGGACAGGGAAACAACTATGGCTACACCTTC. It is translated as CASSRGQGNNYGYTF.

This clone was recorded many times. The V gene is TRBV11-3, the J gene TRBJ2-7; no definite D call. CDR3 length: 13 residues. The germline CDR1 and CDR2 sequences are SGHNT and YENEEA. V was cut by 5 bases and J by 2 bases, with 10 bases left in between. This CDR3 is CASSPPGTYEQYF. CDR3 in DNA: TGTGCCAGCAGCCCCCCGGGCACCTACGAGCAGTACTTC.

This clone was found a few times. The genes are TRBV7-3 and TRBJ1-2; TRBD1 is a possible D gene (6 bases). In germline, CDR1 is SGHTA, CDR2 FQGTGA. The CDR3 length is 13 residues. V lost 2 bases and J 6 bases, leaving 10 bases between the germline ends. The CDR3 sequence: CASSLPNRDGYTF. Here the CDR3 DNA reads TGTGCCAGCAGCTTACCCAACAGGGATGGCTACACCTTC.

This clone appeared once. One end of the junction fails to match germline, which may point to a read error. This rearrangement joins TRBV7-3 to TRBJ1-1; no firm D call. The CDR3 consists of 14 residues. The germline gives CDR1 SGHTA, CDR2 FQGTGA. CDR3 protein: CASSLYGRNTKAFF. Here the CDR3 DNA reads TGTGCCAGCAGCTTATATGGGAGGAACACTAAAGCTTTCTTT.

This sequence joins TRBV11-3 and TRBJ1-4; TRBD1 is a possible D gene (5 bases). The ends were cut back, 5 bases at V and 7 bases at J, with 17 bases in the middle. CDR1 and CDR2 from the germline V gene are SGHNT and YENEEA. This CDR3 has 15 amino acids. CDR3: CASSRTGTQGEKLFF. CDR3 nucleotide sequence: TGTGCCAGCAGCCGAACGGGGACTCAGGGTGAAAAACTGTTTTTT.

The rearrangement uses TRBV19 and TRBJ1-3, with TRBD1 as a possible D gene (6 bases). Trimming took 7 bases from V and 4 from J, leaving 20 bases between them. The CDR3 contains 16 residues. From germline, CDR1 is LNHDA and CDR2 SQIVND (reference sequence). Here the CDR3 reads CASILSTGSAGNTIYF. The CDR3 DNA reads TGTGCCAGTATTCTAAGCACAGGGAGCGCAGGAAACACCATATATTTT.

This clone was seen more than once but under ten times. The genes are TRBV11-2 and TRBJ2-7, with TRBD2 as a possible D gene (6 bases). Germline lookup yields CDR1 SGHAT and CDR2 FQNNGV. Trimming removed 0 bases at V and 5 bases at J, with 11 bases between. The CDR3 extends over 14 amino acids. DNA of the CDR3: TGTGCCAGCAGCTTAGATAGGCGCGGGAACGAGCAGTACGTC. As protein: CASSLDRRGNEQYV.

The rearrangement links TRBV10-3 to TRBJ2-1, with 10 bases fitting TRBD2. Unmatched junction bases numbered 20, after V lost 2 bases and J lost 4 bases. The germline V gene has CDR1 ENHRY and CDR2 SYGVKD. CDR3 size: 21 residues. In DNA, the CDR3 is TGTGCCATCAGTGAGCGGGAGCGGGAGGGCCCTAGGTCCAACTTGTACAATGAGCAGTTCTTC. Translation: CAISEREREGPRSNLYNEQFF.

This clone was detected only a few times. The rearrangement links TRBV2 to TRBJ1-1; 12 bases agree with TRBD1. CDR3 length equals 19 residues. The germline V gene encodes CDR1 SNHLY and CDR2 FYNNEI. Unmatched junction bases numbered 14, after V lost 6 bases and J lost 0 bases. For the CDR3, the DNA is TGTGCCAGCAGCGGTCCCGGGACAGGGGGCGGCCGAATGAACACTGAAGCTTTCTTT. Translating gives CASSGPGTGGGRMNTEAFF.

In this sample, this clone turned up a few times. The gene calls are TRBV2 and TRBJ2-4; D is unresolved. Trimming shortened V by 2 bases and J by 1 base, and 6 bases separated the two germline ends. This CDR3 is built from 14 residues. Germline CDR1 SNHLY, CDR2 FYNNEI. In DNA form, the CDR3 reads TGTGCCAGCAGTGAAAGGGTCGCCAAAAACATTCAGTACTTC. This codes for CASSERVAKNIQYF.

The chain combines TRBV18 with TRBJ2-3, with 8 nucleotides matching TRBD1. The germline V gene has CDR1 KGHSH and CDR2 LQKENI. J gave up 2 bases and V 5 bases, and 6 bases lay outside the gene matches. CDR3 length: 15 amino acids. The CDR3 loop reads CASSSTGVYTDTQYF. The DNA for the CDR3 is TGTGCCAGCTCATCGACAGGGGTATACACAGATACGCAGTATTTT.

V gene TRBV6-1 combines with J gene TRBJ2-7; D call uncertain. The germline CDR1 and CDR2 sequences are MNHNS and SASEGT. This CDR3 region has 13 residues. Trimming cost V 5 bases and J 3 bases, with 11 bases left between them. In DNA form, the CDR3 reads TGTGCCAGCAGTCTTGTGAAGGACTACGAGCAGTACGTC. Protein sequence: CASSLVKDYEQYV.

The chain employs TRBV10-3 and TRBJ2-7; D not certain. CDR1 is ENHRY and CDR2 is SYGVKD in the germline V gene. This CDR3 contains 17 residues. The V end lost 0 bases, the J end lost 0 bases, and 15 bases lay between the germline ends. CDR3 sequence reads: CAISESKVAASSYEQYF. In DNA, the CDR3 is TGTGCCATCAGTGAGTCGAAGGTGGCCGCAAGCTCCTACGAGCAGTACTTC.